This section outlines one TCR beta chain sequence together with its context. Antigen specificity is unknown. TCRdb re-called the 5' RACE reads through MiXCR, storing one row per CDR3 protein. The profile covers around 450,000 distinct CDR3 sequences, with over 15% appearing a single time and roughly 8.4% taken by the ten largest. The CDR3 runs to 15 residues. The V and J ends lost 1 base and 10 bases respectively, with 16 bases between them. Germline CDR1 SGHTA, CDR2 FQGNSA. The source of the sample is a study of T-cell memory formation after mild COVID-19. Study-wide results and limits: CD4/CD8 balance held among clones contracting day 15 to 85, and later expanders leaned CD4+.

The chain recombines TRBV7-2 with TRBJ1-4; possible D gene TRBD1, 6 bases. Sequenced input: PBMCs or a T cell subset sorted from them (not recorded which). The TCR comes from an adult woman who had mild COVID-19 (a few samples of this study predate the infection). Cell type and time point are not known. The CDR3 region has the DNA TGTGCCAGCAGCTTAGAGGGGGGAGTGGGGGTAAAACTGTTTTTT. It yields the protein CASSLEGGVGVKLFF.